This T cell receptor beta chain stems from a study of blood T cell repertoires in COVID-19. Study-level background: The analysed material was cDNA or gDNA that came from T cells, B-cell-depleted T cells, or PBMCs.

Original processing notes: Scientists estimated how many nucleated cells there were by amplifying reference gene primers. The table came from immunoSEQ multiplex PCR; TCRdb's copy has only in-frame clones and leaves some out. D and trimming come from the DNA, and the V and J calls and clone size come from that table. The sample holds about 35,000 clones; 75% to 90% are singletons and the top ten take 9.5% to 13%. This CDR3 has 15 amino acids. Trimming left V 2 bases short and J 3 bases short, with 15 bases between. Looked up from germline, CDR1 is GTSNPN and CDR2 is SVGIG (reference sequence). This clone was picked up one time.

What was sequenced was peripheral blood. This clonotype originated in an elderly man with active COVID-19. The chain links TRBV30 to TRBJ2-3, with D possibly matching TRBD2 (7 bases). CDR3 in DNA: TGTGCCTGGAGTCTAGGGGGGGGCGGGACAGATACGCAGTATTTT. Translated, it gives CAWSLGGGGTDTQYF.